This TCR beta chain was sequenced during a study of molecular identifiers for immune sequencing clone quantification. V lost 3 bases to trimming and J lost 5 bases, with 14 bases between them. The germline CDR1 and CDR2 sequences are SGDLS and YYNGEE. CDR3 size: 14 residues. TCRdb redid the calling of the PCR reads with MiXCR, one entry per CDR3 protein. This table holds about 67,000 distinct CDR3 sequences, around a sixth found once. Sorting selected naive CD8 T cells with a CD8+CD4-CCR7+CD45RA+ phenotype. This clonotype was recorded at least ten times. This clonotype was obtained from a human donor in good health. Some libraries in this study had Jurkat cell RNA spiked in. Input material: naive CD8+ T cells from blood, with Jurkat cell RNA spiked in. Subset indicated: FACS-sorted CD8+CD4-CCR7+CD45RA+ naive T cells. The V gene is TRBV9, the J gene TRBJ2-5; D not resolved. The CDR3 loop reads CASSAKVVEETQYF. CDR3 DNA: TGTGCCAGCAGCGCTAAGGTGGTTGAGGAGACCCAGTACTTC. The full variable domain, its missing parts supplied by reference TRBV9 and TRBJ2-5, is DSGVTQTPKHLITATGQRVTLRCSPRSGDLSVYWYQQSLDQGLQFLIQYYNGEERAKGNILERFSAQQFPDLHSELNLSSLELGDSALYFCASSAKVVEETQYFGPGTRLLVL.